One and the same sample provided the 14 T cell receptor beta chains below, sequenced in a study of blood T cell repertoires in COVID-19. Sequencing was performed with immunoSEQ multiplex PCR; in TCRdb, only in-frame clones are kept and a portion is missing. The data show about 200,000 clones, 94% seen once. The material sequenced was peripheral blood. The receptors derive from a man aged 25-40 years with COVID-19, enrolled during active disease.

The chain recombines TRBV10-3 with TRBJ2-1; possibly TRBD1 for D (6 bases). The ends were cut back, 2 bases at V and 0 bases at J, with 14 bases in the middle. Germline lookup yields CDR1 ENHRY and CDR2 SYGVKD. This CDR3 is 17 amino acids long. The CDR3 sequence: CAISEGRDTNSYNEQFF. CDR3 in DNA: TGTGCCATCAGTGAGGGCCGGGACACCAACTCCTACAATGAGCAGTTCTTC.

The V call is TRBV27, the J call TRBJ1-2; the match to TRBD1 covers 8 bases. The germline V gene encodes CDR1 MNHEY and CDR2 SMNVEV (reference sequence). V lost 5 bases and J lost 8; bases outside the gene matches: 7. The CDR3 consists of 13 residues. CDR3 sequence reads: CASSPGTGYGYTF. CDR3 sequence (DNA): TGTGCCAGCAGTCCAGGGACAGGCTACGGCTACACCTTC.

V is TRBV19 and J is TRBJ1-1, with 8 bases that match TRBD1. This CDR3 has 15 residues. With 6 bases clipped from V and 2 bases from J, the junction kept 8 bases outside the gene matches. Germline V gene lookup returns CDR1 LNHDA and CDR2 SQIVND (reference sequence). The chain's CDR3 is CASREDRASNTEAFF. CDR3 nucleotides: TGTGCCAGTAGGGAGGACAGGGCGTCCAACACTGAAGCTTTCTTT.

The chain has TRBV9 and TRBJ1-1; D gene ambiguous. The V and J ends lost 0 bases and 7 bases respectively, with 7 bases between them. From germline, CDR1 is SGDLS and CDR2 YYNGEE. The CDR3 totals 12 residues. The CDR3 sequence: CASSVDGDEAFF. The CDR3 nucleotides are TGTGCCAGCAGCGTAGACGGGGATGAAGCTTTCTTT.

The chain is built from TRBV4-1 and TRBJ2-2, with 9 bases identical to TRBD1. V was clipped by 3 bases and J by 1 base; unmatched bases: 3. Germline assignment: CDR1 MGHRA and CDR2 YSYEKL. The CDR3 has 16 residues. The CDR3 sequence is CASSHPGQGNTGELFF. CDR3 DNA sequence: TGCGCCAGCAGCCACCCGGGACAGGGGAACACCGGGGAGCTGTTTTTT.

The V gene is TRBV5-1, the J gene TRBJ1-5; TRBD1 might be the D (5 bases). CDR1 is SGHRS and CDR2 is YFSETQ in the germline V gene. V lost 4 bases to trimming and J lost 4 bases, with 15 bases between them. The CDR3 extends over 15 amino acids. The CDR3 sequence is CASSPTDSRNQPQHF. The CDR3 nucleotides read TGCGCCAGCAGCCCCACTGACAGCAGAAATCAGCCCCAGCATTTT.

This clone has only one observation. The chain combines TRBV20-1 with TRBJ1-6; possible D gene TRBD1, 6 bases. The germline V gene has CDR1 DFQATT and CDR2 SNEGSKA (reference sequence). Trimming took 3 bases from V and 0 from J, leaving 15 bases between them. This CDR3 is built from 17 residues. The CDR3 protein is CSASPIDRPSYNSPLHF. CDR3 sequence (DNA): TGCAGTGCTAGTCCCATTGACAGGCCCTCCTATAATTCACCCCTCCACTTT.

The gene calls are TRBV4-1 and TRBJ2-7; the D is unclear. V lost 0 bases and J lost 3, with 12 bases in between. The CDR3 is made up of 15 amino acids. CDR1 is MGHRA and CDR2 is YSYEKL in the germline V gene. CDR3 nucleotide sequence: TGCGCCAGCAGCCAAGAGGGCGCACCCAGCTACGAGCAGTACTTC. It yields the protein CASSQEGAPSYEQYF.

Details on this clone: Different DNA sequences within this sample yield the same CDR3. The DNA of the CDR3 is TGCGCCAGCAGCCTCGGGACAGAGAATCAGCCCCAGCATTTT. This sequence encodes CASSLGTENQPQHF. The chain couples TRBV5-1 to TRBJ1-5; 7 bases agree with TRBD1. The CDR3 spans 14 residues. The V gene end was trimmed by 4 bases and the J gene end by 4 bases; junction bases not matched to a gene: 5. Germline V gene lookup returns CDR1 SGHRS and CDR2 YFSETQ.

The rearrangement uses TRBV30 and TRBJ1-2; D is unclear. The CDR3 extends over 13 amino acids. Germline V lookup: CDR1 GTSNPN, CDR2 SVGIG (reference sequence). V was clipped by 0 bases and J by 5 bases, with 10 bases between them. As DNA, the CDR3 is TGTGCCTGGAGTGTACTAGTAGGGTATGGCTACACCTTC. It yields the protein CAWSVLVGYGYTF.

DNA for the CDR3: TGTGCCAGCAGCAAAAAGGGGAACTATGGCTACACCTTC. Its protein product is CASSKKGNYGYTF. The chain carries TRBV21-1 and TRBJ1-2; the table's TRBD1 call for D was not verified on the DNA. TRBV21-1 is reported as a pseudogene. This CDR3 is built from 13 residues.

The CDR3: CSASSLGSGGATEQFF. CDR3 sequence (DNA): TGCAGTGCTAGTTCCCTCGGTAGCGGGGGGGCCACTGAGCAGTTCTTC. V and J are TRBV20-1 and TRBJ2-1; TRBD2 matches 11 bases. J was trimmed by 9 bases and V by 3 bases; bases with no gene match: 13. Germline V CDR1 and CDR2: DFQATT, SNEGSKA (reference sequence). This CDR3 comprises 16 residues.

The V gene is TRBV13, the J gene TRBJ1-1, with TRBD1 as a possible D gene (6 bases). The CDR3 runs to 14 residues. The V and J ends lost 5 bases and 6 bases respectively, with 16 bases between them. Germline lookup yields CDR1 PRHDT and CDR2 FYEKMQ (reference sequence). The CDR3 region has the DNA TGTGCCAGCAGCCCCCTCTGGGGGGGCTCTGAAGCTTTCTTT. Translating gives CASSPLWGGSEAFF.

J is TRBJ2-3 and V is TRBV10-1, with TRBD2 identical over 8 bases. CDR3 length: 14 amino acids. CDR1 and CDR2 from the germline V gene are WNHNN and SYGVQD (reference sequence). J lost 4 bases, V lost 2 bases, and 2 bases had no gene match. The CDR3 protein is CASSEAGGPDTQYF. DNA of the CDR3: TGCGCCAGCAGTGAGGCGGGGGGTCCAGATACGCAGTATTTT.